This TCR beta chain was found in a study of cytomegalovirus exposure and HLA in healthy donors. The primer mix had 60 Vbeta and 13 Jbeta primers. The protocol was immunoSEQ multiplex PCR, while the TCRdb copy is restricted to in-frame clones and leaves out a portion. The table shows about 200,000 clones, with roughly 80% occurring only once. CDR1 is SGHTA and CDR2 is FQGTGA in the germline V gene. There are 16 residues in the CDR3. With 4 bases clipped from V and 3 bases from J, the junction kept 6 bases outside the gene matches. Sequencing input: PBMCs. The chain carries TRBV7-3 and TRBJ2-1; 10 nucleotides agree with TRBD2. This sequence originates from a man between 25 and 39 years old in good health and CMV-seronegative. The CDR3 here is CASSSASGGGYNEQFF. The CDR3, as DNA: TGTGCCAGCAGCTCGGCTAGCGGGGGTGGCTACAATGAGCAGTTCTTC.